The sequence of this TCR beta chain was determined in a study of blood T cell repertoires in COVID-19. About the research overall: The study drew acute and convalescent COVID-19 samples from the United States, Italy and Spain. T cells, B-cell-depleted T cells, or PBMCs supplied cDNA or gDNA.

V lost 4 bases to trimming and J lost 0 bases, with 10 bases between them. Looked up from germline, CDR1 is LNHDA and CDR2 is SQIVND (reference sequence). This CDR3 spans 15 amino acids. Authors' processing steps: How many nucleated cells were present was estimated from reference gene primer amplification. Assay: immunoSEQ multiplex PCR; the TCRdb copy retains only in-frame clones and omits some. V and J calls plus clone size are reproduced from that table; the DNA served to infer D and trimming. The sample records 140,000 to 150,000 clones, about 82% being singletons. The chain employs TRBV19 and TRBJ2-1; D not certain. The TCR comes from a woman in her thirties or forties with active or convalescent COVID-19. Material for sequencing was peripheral blood. The DNA of the CDR3 is TGTGCCAGTAGTAGACTGGAGAGCTCCTACAATGAGCAGTTCTTC. The encoded protein is CASSRLESSYNEQFF.